This passage covers 6 T cell receptor beta chains from one sample sequenced in a study of OX40 agonist ivuxolimab in advanced cancers. TCRdb's copy holds only in-frame clones and misses some; the assay was immunoSEQ multiplex PCR. The sample consists of tens of thousands of clones, 90% of them appearing once. The sequenced sample was CD4+ or CD8+ T cells sorted from blood, obtained in a trial of the OX40 agonist ivuxolimab. Receptor source: an adult with an advanced solid tumor such as melanoma, head and neck, liver or kidney cancer.

The chain has TRBV11-3 and TRBJ2-7, with D maybe TRBD2 (6 bases). Trimming stripped 2 bases from V and 6 bases from J, with 14 bases between. The CDR3 has 14 amino acids. Germline CDR1 is SGHNT and CDR2 is YENEEA. The CDR3 DNA is TGTGCCAGCAGCTTAATAGGAGGGTTGAGCGAGCAGTACTTC. It specifies CASSLIGGLSEQYF.

The rearrangement links TRBV11-2 to TRBJ2-7; D gene uncertain. The CDR3 totals 12 residues. With 0 bases removed from V and 4 bases from J, the gap between germline ends came to 4 bases. CDR1 and CDR2 (germline): SGHAT, FQNNGV. CDR3 protein: CASSLEWYEQYF. The CDR3 DNA reads as TGTGCCAGCAGCTTAGAGTGGTACGAGCAGTACTTC.

The CDR3 spells CASSTTPSAGTTNQETQYF. The CDR3 DNA reads TGTGCCAGCAGTACTACCCCTTCTGCCGGGACTACTAATCAAGAGACCCAGTACTTC. The chain combines TRBV2 with TRBJ2-5, with TRBD2 matching 7 bases. Germline V CDR1 and CDR2: SNHLY, FYNNEI. The CDR3 consists of 19 residues. V shed 5 bases, J shed 2 bases, and the junction held 20 bases outside the gene matches.

The rearrangement joins TRBV7-2 to TRBJ1-2; D is undetermined. CDR3 size: 14 residues. Germline values: CDR1 SGHTA, CDR2 FQGNSA. V gave up 1 base and J gave up 8 bases, with 14 bases separating them. The CDR3 region has the DNA TGTGCCAGCAGCTTAGAGACCAGGCCGGGCGGCTACACCTTC. Translating gives CASSLETRPGGYTF.

This chain uses TRBV7-8 with TRBJ2-4; D unresolved. The CDR3 is 16 amino acids. V lost 2 bases and J 0 bases, leaving 11 bases between the germline ends. Germline V gene data show CDR1 as SGHVS and CDR2 as FQNEAQ. CDR3 DNA sequence: TGTGCCAGCAGCTTACTCACCGGAGAAGCCAAAAACATTCAGTACTTC. Translating gives CASSLLTGEAKNIQYF.

This chain uses TRBV10-1 with TRBJ2-3; D is perhaps TRBD2 (6 bases). Germline V gene sequence: CDR1 WNHNN, CDR2 SYGVQD (reference sequence). Deletions cut 3 bases from V and 8 bases from J, with 12 bases between. This CDR3 is 13 amino acids long. CDR3 loop: CASSDPKGGTQYF. The CDR3 coding sequence is TGCGCCAGCAGTGATCCCAAGGGAGGTACGCAGTATTTT.